This T cell receptor (beta chain) derives from a study of blood T cell repertoires in COVID-19. Looking at the study overall: COVID-19 samples from acute and convalescent phases originated in the United States, Italy and Spain. Nucleic acid was either cDNA or gDNA, and it came from T cells, B-cell-depleted T cells, or PBMCs.

CDR1 is SGHNT and CDR2 is YENEEA in the germline V gene. This CDR3 contains 17 residues. The V and J ends lost 5 bases and 0 bases respectively, with 16 bases between them. Seattle researchers signed up patients amid active infection and tracked them longitudinally. Sequenced by immunoSEQ multiplex PCR; TCRdb stores in-frame clones only, minus some. Of 350,000 or so clones listed, 88% are singletons. The sequence was collected from a woman aged 30 to 39 with COVID-19, enrolled during active disease. The rearrangement joins TRBV11-3 to TRBJ2-2; D remains unclear. Sequenced sample: peripheral blood. CDR3 loop: CASSTALGPANTGELFF. The DNA for the CDR3 is TGTGCCAGCAGCACGGCGTTGGGCCCCGCGAACACCGGGGAGCTGTTTTTT.